This entry lists 11 T cell receptor beta chains sequenced from one sample in a study of cytomegalovirus exposure and HLA in healthy donors. A multiplex PCR was run with 60 Vbeta primers and 13 Jbeta primers. The protocol was immunoSEQ multiplex PCR, while the TCRdb copy is restricted to in-frame clones and leaves out a portion. The table includes fewer than 200,000 clones, roughly 82% detected once. Sequencing was done on a sample of PBMCs. The receptors were gathered from a woman in her fifties or sixties in good health and CMV-seronegative.

V is TRBV6-5 and J is TRBJ2-5; D gene ambiguous. The J call could be wrong; TRBJ2-7 is a better fit for the DNA end. Germline V gene data show CDR1 as MNHEY and CDR2 as SVGAGI. This CDR3 has 15 amino acids. CDR3 loop: CASIPDGVYIAEQYF. The CDR3 coding sequence is TGTGCCAGCATCCCCGACGGAGTCTATATTGCCGAGCAGTACTTC.

The V gene is TRBV28, the J gene TRBJ1-1; 7 nucleotides agree with TRBD1. The CDR3 is made up of 12 amino acids. The germline gives CDR1 MDHEN, CDR2 SYDVKM. The junction had 2 bases not matched to a gene; V was cut back by 4 bases and J by 6 bases. Written as DNA, the CDR3 is TGTGCCAGCAGTTGGACAGGCTCTGAAGCTTTCTTT. Its protein product is CASSWTGSEAFF.

V and J are TRBV7-9 and TRBJ2-7; 9 bases agree with TRBD2. Germline CDR1 reads SEHNR; CDR2 reads FQNEAQ (reference sequence). V shed 4 bases, J shed 4 bases, and the junction held 5 bases outside the gene matches. The CDR3 spans 14 residues. This CDR3 reads CASSSIAGDYEQYF. The CDR3 DNA is TGTGCCAGCAGCTCAATAGCGGGAGATTACGAGCAGTACTTC.

V is TRBV4-2 and J is TRBJ1-2; 7 positions match TRBD1. CDR1 and CDR2 from the germline V gene are LGHNA and YNFKEQ. CDR3 length: 16 amino acids. V lost 0 bases, J lost 7 bases, and 11 bases stayed unmatched. The CDR3 coding sequence is TGTGCCAGCAGCCAAGAACTGGACAGGTTGAGTGCTGGCTACACCTTC. Its translation is CASSQELDRLSAGYTF.

The chain carries TRBV18 and TRBJ2-2, with 9 positions matching TRBD2. V lost 6 bases to trimming and J lost 2 bases; unmatched junction nucleotides: 7. In germline, CDR1 is KGHSH, CDR2 LQKENI. CDR3 length: 16 residues. The CDR3 is CASSYSGLANTGELFF. The CDR3, as DNA: TGTGCCAGCTCCTATTCGGGACTAGCAAACACCGGGGAGCTGTTTTTT.

This clone was counted a single time. V is TRBV7-9 and J is TRBJ1-4, with TRBD1 matching over 7 bases. Germline V CDR1 and CDR2: SEHNR, FQNEAQ (reference sequence). The CDR3 sequence is 14 residues long. Germline trimming cut 5 bases from V and 2 bases from J; bases unmatched to any gene: 2. CDR3 nucleotide sequence: TGTGCCAGCAGCCCACAGGGGACTAATGAAAAACTGTTTTTT. Its protein is CASSPQGTNEKLFF. The whole variable domain, remainder taken from reference TRBV7-9 and TRBJ1-4, is DTGVSQNPRHKITKRGQNVTFRCDPISEHNRLYWYRQTLGQGPEFLTYFQNEAQLEKSRLLSDRFSAERPKGSFSTLEIQRTEQGDSAMYLCASSPQGTNEKLFFGSGTQLSVL.

The chain links TRBV18 to TRBJ1-4, with 7 bases that match TRBD1. The CDR3 has 15 residues. In germline, CDR1 is KGHSH, CDR2 LQKENI. V dropped 3 bases and J dropped 8; count of bases not matched to a gene: 9. CDR3 sequence: CASSPGADRNEKLFF. In nucleotides, the CDR3 is TGTGCCAGCTCACCCGGGGCGGACAGGAACGAAAAACTGTTTTTT.

The V and J genes are TRBV7-2 and TRBJ2-7; weak D call: TRBD1 (5 bases). Germline lookup yields CDR1 SGHTA and CDR2 FQGNSA. The CDR3 contains 14 residues. V was pared by 7 bases and J by 4 bases, with 17 bases between. CDR3 region: CASNHRTNNYEQYF. The CDR3 region has the DNA TGTGCCAGCAACCACAGGACAAACAATTACGAGCAGTACTTC.

The chain combines TRBV10-3 with TRBJ2-2; unclear D gene. Trimming shortened V by 10 bases and J by 5 bases, and 8 bases separated the two germline ends. This CDR3 spans 11 amino acids. Looked up from germline, CDR1 is ENHRY and CDR2 is SYGVKD. The CDR3, as DNA: TGTGCCACCACAGATACCGGGGAGCTGTTTTTT. As protein: CATTDTGELFF.

J is TRBJ2-1 and V is TRBV27; tentatively, D is TRBD2 (5 bases). Per the germline V gene, CDR1 is MNHEY and CDR2 is SMNVEV (reference sequence). The CDR3 loop spans 16 amino acids. Trimming removed 5 bases at V and 4 bases at J, with 18 bases between. CDR3 in DNA: TGTGCCAGCAGTCTCCGAGGAGCGGCCGCATACAATGAGCAGTTCTTC. It encodes CASSLRGAAAYNEQFF.

This clone was counted between two and nine times. The chain is built from TRBV4-1 and TRBJ2-7; 7 nucleotides line up with TRBD1. CDR1 and CDR2 (germline): MGHRA, YSYEKL. The trim removed 4 bases at V and 4 bases at J, leaving 10 bases unmatched. The length of the CDR3 is 15 residues. The CDR3 DNA follows: TGCGCCAGCAGCCGACTGATAGAACAGGGGTACGAGCAGTACTTC. This sequence encodes CASSRLIEQGYEQYF.